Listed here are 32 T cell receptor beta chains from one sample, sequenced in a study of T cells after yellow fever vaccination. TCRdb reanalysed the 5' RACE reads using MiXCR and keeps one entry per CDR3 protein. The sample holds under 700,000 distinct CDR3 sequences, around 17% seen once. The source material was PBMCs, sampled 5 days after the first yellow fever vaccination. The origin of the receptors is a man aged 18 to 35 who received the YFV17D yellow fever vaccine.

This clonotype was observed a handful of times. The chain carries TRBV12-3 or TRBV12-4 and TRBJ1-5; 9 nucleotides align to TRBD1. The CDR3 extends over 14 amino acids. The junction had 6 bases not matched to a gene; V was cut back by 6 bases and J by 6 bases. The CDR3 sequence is CASRTDRGIQPQHF. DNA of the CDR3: TGTGCCAGCAGGACAGACAGGGGGATTCAGCCCCAGCATTTT.

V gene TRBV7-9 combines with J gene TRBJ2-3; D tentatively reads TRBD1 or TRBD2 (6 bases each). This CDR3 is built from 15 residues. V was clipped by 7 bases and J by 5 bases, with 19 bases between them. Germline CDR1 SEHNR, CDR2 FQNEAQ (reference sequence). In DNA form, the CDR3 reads TGTGCCAGCACTCGGGGGCGGATGGTACTAGATACGCAGTATTTT. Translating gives CASTRGRMVLDTQYF.

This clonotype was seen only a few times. The CDR3 is CASSLPTVRVRLYSYNEQFF. The CDR3 DNA follows: TGTGCCAGCAGCTTGCCTACGGTTCGTGTCAGACTGTACTCCTACAATGAGCAGTTCTTC. The chain carries TRBV7-2 and TRBJ2-1; D ambiguous. The germline gives CDR1 SGHTA, CDR2 FQGNSA. V lost 3 bases, J lost 0 bases, and 24 bases lay in between. There are 20 residues in the CDR3.

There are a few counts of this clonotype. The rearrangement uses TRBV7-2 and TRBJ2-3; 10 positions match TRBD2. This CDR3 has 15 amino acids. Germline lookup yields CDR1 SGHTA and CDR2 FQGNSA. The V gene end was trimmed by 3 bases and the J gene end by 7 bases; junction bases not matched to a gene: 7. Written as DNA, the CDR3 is TGTGCCAGCAGCTTGGAGCGGGGGGGCCAAAATACGCAGTATTTT. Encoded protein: CASSLERGGQNTQYF.

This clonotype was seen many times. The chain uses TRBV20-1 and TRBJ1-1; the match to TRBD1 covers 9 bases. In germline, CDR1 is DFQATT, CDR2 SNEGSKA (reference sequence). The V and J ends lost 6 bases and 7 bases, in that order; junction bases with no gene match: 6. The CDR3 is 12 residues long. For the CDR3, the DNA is TGCAGTGCGAGCCGGGACAGGGATGAAGCTTTCTTT. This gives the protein CSASRDRDEAFF.

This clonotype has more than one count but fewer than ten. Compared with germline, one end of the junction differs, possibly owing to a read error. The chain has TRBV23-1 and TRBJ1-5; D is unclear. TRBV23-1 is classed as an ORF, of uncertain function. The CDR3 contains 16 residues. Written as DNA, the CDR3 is TGCGCCAGCAGTCAATCGTGCATATCCAAGCAATCAGCCCCAGCATTT. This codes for CASSQSCISKQSAPAF.

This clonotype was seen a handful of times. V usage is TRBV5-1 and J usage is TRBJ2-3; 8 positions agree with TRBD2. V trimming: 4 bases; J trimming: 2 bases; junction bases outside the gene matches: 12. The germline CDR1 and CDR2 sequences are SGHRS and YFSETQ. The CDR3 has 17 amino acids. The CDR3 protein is CASSEFSGAPDTDTQYF. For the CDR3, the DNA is TGCGCCAGCAGCGAGTTTAGCGGGGCGCCTGACACAGATACGCAGTATTTT. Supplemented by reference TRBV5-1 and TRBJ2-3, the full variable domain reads KAGVTQTPRYLIKTRGQQVTLSCSPISGHRSVSWYQQTPGQGLQFLFEYFSETQRNKGNFPGRFSGRQFSNSRSEMNVSTLELGDSALYLCASSEFSGAPDTDTQYFGPGTRLTVL.

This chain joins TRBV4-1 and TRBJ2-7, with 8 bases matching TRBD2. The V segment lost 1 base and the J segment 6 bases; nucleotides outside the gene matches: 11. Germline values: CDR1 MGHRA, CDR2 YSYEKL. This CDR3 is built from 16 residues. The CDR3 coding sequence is TGCGCCAGCAGCCAAGTCGGAGCGGGGGTCAAACGCGAGCAGTACTTC. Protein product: CASSQVGAGVKREQYF.

The CDR3 bases are TGCGCCAGCAGCTTGTTGGACAGGTCCTATGGCTACACCTTC. Translated, it gives CASSLLDRSYGYTF. This chain uses TRBV5-1 with TRBJ1-2, with 7 bases lining up with TRBD1. J lost 4 bases, V lost 1 base, and 4 bases had no gene match. The CDR3 covers 14 residues. In germline, CDR1 is SGHRS, CDR2 YFSETQ.

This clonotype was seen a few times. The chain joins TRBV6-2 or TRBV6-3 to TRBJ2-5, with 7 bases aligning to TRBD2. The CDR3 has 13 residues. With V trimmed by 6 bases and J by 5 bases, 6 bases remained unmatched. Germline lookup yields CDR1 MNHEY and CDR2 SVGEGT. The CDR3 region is CASSYAGVETQYF. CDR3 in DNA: TGTGCCAGCAGCTATGCGGGGGTGGAGACCCAGTACTTC.

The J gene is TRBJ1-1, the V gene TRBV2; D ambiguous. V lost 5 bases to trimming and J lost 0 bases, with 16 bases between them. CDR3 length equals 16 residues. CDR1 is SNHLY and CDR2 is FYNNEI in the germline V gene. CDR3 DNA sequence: TGTGCCAGCAGTCAAAAAAACATGGCCCTGAACACTGAAGCTTTCTTT. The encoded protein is CASSQKNMALNTEAFF. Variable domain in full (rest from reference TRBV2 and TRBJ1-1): EPEVTQTPSHQVTQMGQEVILRCVPISNHLYFYWYRQILGQKVEFLVSFYNNEISEKSEIFDDQFSVERPDGSNFTLKIRSTKLEDSAMYFCASSQKNMALNTEAFFGQGTRLTVV.

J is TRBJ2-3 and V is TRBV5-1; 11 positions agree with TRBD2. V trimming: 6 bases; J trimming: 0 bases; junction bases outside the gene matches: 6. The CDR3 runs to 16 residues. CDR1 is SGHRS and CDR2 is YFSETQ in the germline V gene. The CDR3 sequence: CASNLAGGSSTDTQYF. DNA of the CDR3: TGCGCCAGCAATCTAGCGGGGGGATCTAGCACAGATACGCAGTATTTT.

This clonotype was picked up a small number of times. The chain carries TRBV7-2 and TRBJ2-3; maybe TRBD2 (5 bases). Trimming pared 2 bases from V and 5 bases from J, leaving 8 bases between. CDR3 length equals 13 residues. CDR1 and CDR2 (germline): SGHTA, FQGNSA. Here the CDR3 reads CASSLPGKDTQYF. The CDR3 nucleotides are TGTGCCAGCAGCTTACCCGGGAAAGATACGCAGTATTTT.

Written as DNA, the CDR3 is TGTGCCAGCAGCCGTTCCCCGGGAAAGGGAAACACCGGGGAGCTGTTTTTT. Translated, it gives CASSRSPGKGNTGELFF. The genes are TRBV7-9 and TRBJ2-2; weak D call: TRBD2 (5 bases). The CDR3 sequence is 17 residues long. Trimming shortened V by 5 bases and J by 2 bases, and 18 bases separated the two germline ends. CDR1 and CDR2 from the germline V gene are SEHNR and FQNEAQ (reference sequence). The full variable domain, with the rest looked up from reference TRBV7-9 and TRBJ2-2, is DTGVSQNPRHKITKRGQNVTFRCDPISEHNRLYWYRQTLGQGPEFLTYFQNEAQLEKSRLLSDRFSAERPKGSFSTLEIQRTEQGDSAMYLCASSRSPGKGNTGELFFGEGSRLTVL.

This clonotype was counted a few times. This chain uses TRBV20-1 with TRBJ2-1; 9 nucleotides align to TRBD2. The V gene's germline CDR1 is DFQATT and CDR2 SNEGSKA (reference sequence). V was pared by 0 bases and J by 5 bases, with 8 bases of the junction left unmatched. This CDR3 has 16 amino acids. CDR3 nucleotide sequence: TGCAGTGCTAGAGATCGGCTAGCGGGGAACAACAATGAGCAGTTCTTC. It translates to CSARDRLAGNNNEQFF.

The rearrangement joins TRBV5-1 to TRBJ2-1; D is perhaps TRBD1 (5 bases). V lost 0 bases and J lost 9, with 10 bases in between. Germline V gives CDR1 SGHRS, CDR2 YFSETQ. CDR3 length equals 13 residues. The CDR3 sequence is CASSLGGQSEQFF. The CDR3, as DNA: TGCGCCAGCAGCTTGGGGGGCCAATCTGAGCAGTTCTTC.

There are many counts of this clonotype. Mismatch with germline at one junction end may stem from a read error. The CDR3 region has the DNA TGTGCCAGCAGTGACTCAACTAGCGGGGGGGCTGATACGCAGTATTTT. It specifies CASSDSTSGGADTQYF. J is TRBJ2-3 and V is TRBV6-5; 13 positions match TRBD2. CDR3 length: 16 amino acids. Germline CDR1 reads MNHEY; CDR2 reads SVGAGI.

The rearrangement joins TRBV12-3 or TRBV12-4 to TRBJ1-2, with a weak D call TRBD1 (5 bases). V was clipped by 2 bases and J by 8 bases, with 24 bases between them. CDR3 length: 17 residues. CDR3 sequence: CASSLRPVGRGSKGYTF. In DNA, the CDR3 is TGTGCCAGCAGTTTACGCCCCGTAGGTAGGGGAAGTAAAGGCTACACCTTC.

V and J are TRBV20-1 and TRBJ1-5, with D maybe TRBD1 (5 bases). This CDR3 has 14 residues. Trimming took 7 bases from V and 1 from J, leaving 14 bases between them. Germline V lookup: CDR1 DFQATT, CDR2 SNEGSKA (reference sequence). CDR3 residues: CSGRGGASNQPQHF. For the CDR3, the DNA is TGCAGTGGAAGAGGAGGGGCAAGCAATCAGCCCCAGCATTTT.

The CDR3 spells CASKWKGGDTQYF. CDR3 nucleotides: TGTGCCAGCAAGTGGAAGGGTGGGGATACGCAGTATTTT. The rearrangement uses TRBV7-2 and TRBJ2-3; no reliable D call. V dropped 7 bases and J dropped 6 bases, with 14 bases sitting between them. Germline V gene lookup returns CDR1 SGHTA and CDR2 FQGNSA. The CDR3 consists of 13 residues.

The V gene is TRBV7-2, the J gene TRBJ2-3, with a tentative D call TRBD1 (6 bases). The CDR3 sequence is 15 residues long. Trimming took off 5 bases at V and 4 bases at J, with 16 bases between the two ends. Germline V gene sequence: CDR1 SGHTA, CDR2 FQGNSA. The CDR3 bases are TGTGCCAGCAGCCGACTGGGGGCCGGTCCAGATACGCAGTATTTT. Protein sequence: CASSRLGAGPDTQYF.

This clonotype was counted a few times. CDR3 coding DNA: TGTGCCAGCAGTTCTTTTGAGACCCAGTACTTC. It specifies CASSSFETQYF. The chain joins TRBV6-2 or TRBV6-3 to TRBJ2-5; D call uncertain. The V gene's germline CDR1 is MNHEY and CDR2 SVGEGT. The CDR3 is made up of 11 amino acids. Deletions cut 4 bases from V and 5 bases from J, with 5 bases between.

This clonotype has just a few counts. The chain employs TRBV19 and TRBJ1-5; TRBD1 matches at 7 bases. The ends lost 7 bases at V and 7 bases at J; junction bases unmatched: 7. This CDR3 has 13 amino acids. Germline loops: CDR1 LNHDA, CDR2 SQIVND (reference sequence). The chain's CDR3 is CASTRTGGQPQHF. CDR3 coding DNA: TGTGCCAGTACCCGGACAGGAGGGCAGCCCCAGCATTTT.

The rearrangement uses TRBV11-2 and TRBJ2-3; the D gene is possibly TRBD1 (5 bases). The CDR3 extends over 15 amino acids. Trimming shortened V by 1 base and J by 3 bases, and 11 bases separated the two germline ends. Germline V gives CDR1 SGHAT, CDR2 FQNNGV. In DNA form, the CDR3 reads TGTGCCAGCAGCTTAGTGCTGGGGCTGACAGATACGCAGTATTTT. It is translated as CASSLVLGLTDTQYF. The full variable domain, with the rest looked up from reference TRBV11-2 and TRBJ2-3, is EAGVAQSPRYKIIEKRQSVAFWCNPISGHATLYWYQQILGQGPKLLIQFQNNGVVDDSQLPKDRFSAERLKGVDSTLKIQPAKLEDSAVYLCASSLVLGLTDTQYFGPGTRLTVL.

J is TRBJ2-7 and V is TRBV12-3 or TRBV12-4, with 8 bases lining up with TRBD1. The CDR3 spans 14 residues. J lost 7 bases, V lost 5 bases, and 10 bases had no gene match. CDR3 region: CASSKEGQVGEQYF. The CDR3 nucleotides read TGTGCCAGCAGTAAAGAGGGACAGGTTGGAGAGCAGTACTTC.

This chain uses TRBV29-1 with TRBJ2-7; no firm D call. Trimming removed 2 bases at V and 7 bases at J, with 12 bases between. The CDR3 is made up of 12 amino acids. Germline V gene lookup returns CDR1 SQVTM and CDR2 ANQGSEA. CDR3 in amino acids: CSVEQVGAEQYF. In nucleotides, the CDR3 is TGCAGCGTTGAACAGGTGGGCGCGGAGCAGTACTTC.

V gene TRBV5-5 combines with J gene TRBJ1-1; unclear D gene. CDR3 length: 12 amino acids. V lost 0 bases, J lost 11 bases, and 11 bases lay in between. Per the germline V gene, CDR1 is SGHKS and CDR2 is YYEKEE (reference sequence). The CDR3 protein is CASSLEGQEAFF. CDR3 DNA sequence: TGTGCCAGCAGCTTGGAGGGTCAGGAGGCTTTCTTT.

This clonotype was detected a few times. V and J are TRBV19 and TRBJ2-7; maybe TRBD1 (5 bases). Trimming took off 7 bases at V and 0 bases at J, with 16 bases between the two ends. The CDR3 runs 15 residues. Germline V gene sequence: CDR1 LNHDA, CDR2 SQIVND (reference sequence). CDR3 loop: CASTPSQGSSYEQYV. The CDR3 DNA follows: TGTGCCAGTACCCCCAGCCAGGGCTCCTCCTACGAGCAGTACGTC.

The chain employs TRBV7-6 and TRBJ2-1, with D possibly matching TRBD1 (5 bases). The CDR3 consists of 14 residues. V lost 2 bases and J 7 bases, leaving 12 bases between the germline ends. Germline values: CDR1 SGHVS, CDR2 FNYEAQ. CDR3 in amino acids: CASSLRGLDNEQFF. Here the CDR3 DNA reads TGTGCCAGCAGCTTAAGGGGTTTGGATAATGAGCAGTTCTTC.

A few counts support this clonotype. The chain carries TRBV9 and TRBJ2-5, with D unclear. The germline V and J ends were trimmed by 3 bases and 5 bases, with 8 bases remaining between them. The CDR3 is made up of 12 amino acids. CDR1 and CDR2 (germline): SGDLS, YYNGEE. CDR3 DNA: TGTGCCAGCAGCGGTGAGTGGGAGACCCAGTACTTC. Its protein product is CASSGEWETQYF.

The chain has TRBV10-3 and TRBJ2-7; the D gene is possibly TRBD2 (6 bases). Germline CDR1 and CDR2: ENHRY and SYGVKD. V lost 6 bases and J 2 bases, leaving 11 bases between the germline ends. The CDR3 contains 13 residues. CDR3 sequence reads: CAIRDPGAYEQYF. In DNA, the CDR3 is TGTGCCATCAGAGATCCGGGGGCCTACGAGCAGTACTTC.

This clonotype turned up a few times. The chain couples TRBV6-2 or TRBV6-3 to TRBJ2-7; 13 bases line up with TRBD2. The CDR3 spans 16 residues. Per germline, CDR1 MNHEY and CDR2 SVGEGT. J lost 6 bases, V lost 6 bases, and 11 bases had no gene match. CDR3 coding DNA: TGTGCCAGCAGCCCAGGACTAGCGGGGGCGACAGGCGAGCAGTACTTC. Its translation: CASSPGLAGATGEQYF.